This TCR beta chain was obtained from a study of blood T cell repertoires in COVID-19. The wider study: The United States, Italy and Spain provided the acute and convalescent COVID-19 samples. T cells, B-cell-depleted T cells, or PBMCs supplied cDNA or gDNA.

In the original workflow: By means of reference gene primer amplification, nucleated cell counts were estimated. Measured with immunoSEQ multiplex PCR; TCRdb has only the in-frame clones, and not every one. V and J calls and clone size are given by that table; D and trimming were obtained from the DNA. In the table there are roughly 74,000 clones, about 83% of which are singletons. The TCR sequence derives from a man aged 70-80 years with acute or convalescent COVID-19. Source material: peripheral blood.

CDR3 loop: CASSPTGDSHQPQHF. CDR3 nucleotide sequence: TGCGCCAGCAGCCCGACGGGAGATTCTCATCAGCCCCAGCATTTT. This chain uses TRBV5-1 with TRBJ1-5; D unclear. The V gene lost 4 bases and the J gene lost 5 bases, with 16 bases spanning the gap. In germline, CDR1 is SGHRS, CDR2 YFSETQ. The CDR3 contains 15 residues.